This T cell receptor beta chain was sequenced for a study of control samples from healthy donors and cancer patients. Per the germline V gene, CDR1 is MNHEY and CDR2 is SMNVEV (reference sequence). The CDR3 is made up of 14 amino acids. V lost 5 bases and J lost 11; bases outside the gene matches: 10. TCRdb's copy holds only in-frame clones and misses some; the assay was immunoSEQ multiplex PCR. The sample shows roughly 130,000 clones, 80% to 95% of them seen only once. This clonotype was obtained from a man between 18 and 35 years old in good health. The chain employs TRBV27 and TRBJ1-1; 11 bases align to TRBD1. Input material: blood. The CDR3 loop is CASSEDRGRLEAFF. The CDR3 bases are TGTGCCAGCAGTGAGGACAGGGGGCGCTTGGAGGCTTTCTTT.